This T cell receptor (beta chain) appears in the sequencing data of a study of T-cell memory formation after mild COVID-19. On the study more broadly: For the most part, TCR clusters were specific to one donor.

Each CDR3 protein is one row after TCRdb ran MiXCR on the 5' RACE reads. The sample records about 210,000 distinct CDR3 sequences, over 9.5% being singletons. Study results and caveats: Clones shrinking between day 15 and 85 showed a balanced CD4/CD8 split, and those that grew later tilted toward CD4+.

Regarding this clonotype: Its matching antigen is unknown.

The CDR3 is 13 residues long. Germline-derived CDR1 and CDR2 are ENHRY and SYGVKD. Trimming removed 8 bases from V and 8 bases from J; junction bases left unmatched: 9. Material for sequencing was PBMCs or a T cell subset sorted from them (not recorded which). The J gene is TRBJ1-2, the V gene TRBV10-3; 9 bases line up with TRBD1. This receptor was obtained from a man aged 18 to 29 who had mild COVID-19 (a few samples of this study predate the infection). Cell type and time point are not known. CDR3 nucleotide sequence: TGTGCCATCTCGGGACAGGGTTTTAGCGGCTACACCTTC. Residues: CAISGQGFSGYTF.